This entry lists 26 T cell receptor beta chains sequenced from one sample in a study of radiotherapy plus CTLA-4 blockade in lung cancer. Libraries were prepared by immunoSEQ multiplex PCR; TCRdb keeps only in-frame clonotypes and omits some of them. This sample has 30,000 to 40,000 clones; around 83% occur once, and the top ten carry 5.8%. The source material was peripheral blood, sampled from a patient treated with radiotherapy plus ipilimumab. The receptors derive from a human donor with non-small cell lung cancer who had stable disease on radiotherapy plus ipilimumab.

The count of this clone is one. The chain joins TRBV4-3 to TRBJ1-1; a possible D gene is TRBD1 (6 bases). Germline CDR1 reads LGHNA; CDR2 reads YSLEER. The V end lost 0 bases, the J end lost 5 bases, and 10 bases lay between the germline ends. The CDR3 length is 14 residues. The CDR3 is CASSQESGATEAFF. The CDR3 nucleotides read TGCGCCAGCAGCCAAGAGTCAGGGGCGACTGAAGCTTTCTTT.

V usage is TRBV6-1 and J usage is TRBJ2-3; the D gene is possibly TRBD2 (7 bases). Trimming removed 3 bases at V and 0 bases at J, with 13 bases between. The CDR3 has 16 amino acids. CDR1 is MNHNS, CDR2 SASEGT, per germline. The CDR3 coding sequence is TGTGCCAGCAGTGAGACCGCGGGGGCAAGCACAGATACGCAGTATTTT. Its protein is CASSETAGASTDTQYF.

CDR3 residues: CAWSLNSIPYEQYF. DNA of the CDR3: TGTGCCTGGAGTTTAAACAGCATTCCCTACGAGCAGTACTTC. The V call is TRBV30, the J call TRBJ2-7; D is uncertain. The V end lost 2 bases, the J end lost 2 bases, and 13 bases lay between the germline ends. The germline CDR1 and CDR2 sequences are GTSNPN and SVGIG (reference sequence). The CDR3 runs to 14 residues.

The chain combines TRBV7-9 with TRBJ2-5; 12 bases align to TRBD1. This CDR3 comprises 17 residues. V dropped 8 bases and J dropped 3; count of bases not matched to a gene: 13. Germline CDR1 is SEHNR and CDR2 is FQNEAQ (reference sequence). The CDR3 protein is CASHLRGTGGPKETQYF. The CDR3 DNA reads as TGTGCCAGCCATCTCAGGGGGACAGGGGGCCCTAAAGAGACCCAGTACTTC.

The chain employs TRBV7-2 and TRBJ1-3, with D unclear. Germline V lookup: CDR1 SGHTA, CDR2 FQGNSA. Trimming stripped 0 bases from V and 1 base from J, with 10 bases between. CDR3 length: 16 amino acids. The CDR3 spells CASSLAGGRSGNTIYF. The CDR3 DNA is TGTGCCAGCAGCTTAGCCGGAGGCCGTTCTGGAAACACCATATATTTT.

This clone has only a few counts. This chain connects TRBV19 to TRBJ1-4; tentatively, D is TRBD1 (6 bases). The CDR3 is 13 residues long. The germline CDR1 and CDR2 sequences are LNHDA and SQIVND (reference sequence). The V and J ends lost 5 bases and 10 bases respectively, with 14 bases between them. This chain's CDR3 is CASSQPGEGKLFF. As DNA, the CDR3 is TGTGCCAGTAGTCAGCCAGGGGAAGGAAAACTGTTTTTT.

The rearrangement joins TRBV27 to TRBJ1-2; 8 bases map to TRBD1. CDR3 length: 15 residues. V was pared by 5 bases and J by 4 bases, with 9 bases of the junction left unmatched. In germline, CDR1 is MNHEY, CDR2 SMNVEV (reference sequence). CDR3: CASSPYRGQGYGYTF. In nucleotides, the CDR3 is TGTGCCAGCAGTCCCTATAGAGGACAGGGCTATGGCTACACCTTC.

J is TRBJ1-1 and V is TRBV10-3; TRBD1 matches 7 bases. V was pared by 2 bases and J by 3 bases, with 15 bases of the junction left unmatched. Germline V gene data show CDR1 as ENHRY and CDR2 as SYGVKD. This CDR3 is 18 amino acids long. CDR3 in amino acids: CAISEGYGTVHRYTEAFF. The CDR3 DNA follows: TGTGCCATCAGTGAGGGATACGGGACAGTTCATCGGTACACTGAAGCTTTCTTT.

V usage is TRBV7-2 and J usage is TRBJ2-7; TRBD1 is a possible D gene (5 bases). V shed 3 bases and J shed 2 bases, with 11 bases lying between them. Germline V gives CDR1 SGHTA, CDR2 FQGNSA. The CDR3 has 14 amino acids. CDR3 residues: CASSLRQGTYEQYF. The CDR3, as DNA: TGTGCCAGCAGCTTGCGGCAGGGAACCTACGAGCAGTACTTC.

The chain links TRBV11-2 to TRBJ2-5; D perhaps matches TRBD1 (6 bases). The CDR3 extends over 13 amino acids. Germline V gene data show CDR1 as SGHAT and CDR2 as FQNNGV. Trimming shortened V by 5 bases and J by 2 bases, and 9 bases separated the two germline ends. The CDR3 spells CASSPGHQETQYF. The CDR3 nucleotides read TGTGCCAGCAGCCCGGGACATCAAGAGACCCAGTACTTC.

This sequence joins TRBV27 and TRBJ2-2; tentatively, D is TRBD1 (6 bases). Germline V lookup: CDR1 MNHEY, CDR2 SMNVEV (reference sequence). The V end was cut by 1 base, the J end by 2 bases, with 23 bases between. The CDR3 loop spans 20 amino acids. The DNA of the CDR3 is TGTGCCAGCAGTTTATTTGGAGGTTTTTGGGGACAAGTTAACACCGGGGAGCTGTTTTTT. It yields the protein CASSLFGGFWGQVNTGELFF.

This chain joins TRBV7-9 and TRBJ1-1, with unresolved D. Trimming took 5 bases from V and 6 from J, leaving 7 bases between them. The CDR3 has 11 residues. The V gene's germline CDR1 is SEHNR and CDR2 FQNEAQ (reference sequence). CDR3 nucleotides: TGTGCCAGCAGCCCTGGCTCTGAAGCTTTCTTT. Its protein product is CASSPGSEAFF.

CDR3 DNA sequence: TGTGCCAGCAGACCCGGGACAGGGTCCTACGAGCAGTACTTC. Translating gives CASRPGTGSYEQYF. This chain connects TRBV28 to TRBJ2-7; 9 bases line up with TRBD1. Germline V gene sequence: CDR1 MDHEN, CDR2 SYDVKM. Losses at the gene ends were 6 bases for V and 1 base for J; bases not matched to a gene: 4. The CDR3 has 14 amino acids. Full variable domain (remainder filled in from reference TRBV28 and TRBJ2-7): DVKVTQSSRYLVKRTGEKVFLECVQDMDHENMFWYRQDPGLGLRLIYFSYDVKMKEKGDIPEGYSVSREKKERFSLILESASTNQTSMYLCASRPGTGSYEQYFGPGTRLTVT.

The CDR3 sequence: CASSFGQNTEAFF. The CDR3 DNA is TGCGCCAGCAGCTTCGGACAGAACACTGAAGCTTTCTTT. The rearrangement uses TRBV5-1 and TRBJ1-1, with TRBD1 as a possible D gene (5 bases). CDR3 length: 13 residues. Trimming cost V 2 bases and J 1 base, with 6 bases left between them. CDR1 and CDR2 (germline): SGHRS, YFSETQ.

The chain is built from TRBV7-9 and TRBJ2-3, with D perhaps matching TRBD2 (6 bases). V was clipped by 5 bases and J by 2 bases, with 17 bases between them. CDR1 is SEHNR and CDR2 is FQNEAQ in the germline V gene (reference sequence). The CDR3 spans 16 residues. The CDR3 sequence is CASSPLTGLNTDTQYF. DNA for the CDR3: TGTGCCAGCAGCCCGCTCACGGGACTGAACACAGATACGCAGTATTTT.

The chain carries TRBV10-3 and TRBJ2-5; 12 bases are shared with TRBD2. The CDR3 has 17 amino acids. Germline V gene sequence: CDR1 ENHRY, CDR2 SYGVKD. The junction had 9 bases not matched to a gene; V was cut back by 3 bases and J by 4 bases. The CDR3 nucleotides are TGTGCCATCAGTGAACCACGGACTAGCGGGATCGTAGAGACCCAGTACTTC. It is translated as CAISEPRTSGIVETQYF.

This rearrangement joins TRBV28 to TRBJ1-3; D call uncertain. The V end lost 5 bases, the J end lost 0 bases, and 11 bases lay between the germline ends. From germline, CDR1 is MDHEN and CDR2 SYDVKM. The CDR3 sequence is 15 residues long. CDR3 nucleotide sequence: TGTGCCAGCAGTCTAATGTCCGTCTCTGGAAACACCATATATTTT. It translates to CASSLMSVSGNTIYF.

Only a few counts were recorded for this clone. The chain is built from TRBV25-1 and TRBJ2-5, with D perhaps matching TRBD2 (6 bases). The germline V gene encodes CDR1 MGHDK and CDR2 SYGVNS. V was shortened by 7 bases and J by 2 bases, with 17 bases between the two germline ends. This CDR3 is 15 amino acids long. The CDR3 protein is CASTNPGTGQETQYF. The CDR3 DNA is TGTGCCAGCACCAACCCGGGGACTGGTCAAGAGACCCAGTACTTC.

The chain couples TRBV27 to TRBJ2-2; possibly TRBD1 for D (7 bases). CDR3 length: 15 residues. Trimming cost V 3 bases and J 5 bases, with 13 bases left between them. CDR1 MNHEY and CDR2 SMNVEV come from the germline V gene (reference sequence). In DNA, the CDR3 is TGTGCCAGCAGTTTGGAGGGGGCTCAAACCGGGGAGCTGTTTTTT. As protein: CASSLEGAQTGELFF.

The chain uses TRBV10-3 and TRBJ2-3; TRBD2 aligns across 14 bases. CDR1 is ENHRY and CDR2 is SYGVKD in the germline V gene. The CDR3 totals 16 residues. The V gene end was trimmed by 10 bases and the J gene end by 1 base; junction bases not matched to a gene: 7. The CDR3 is CATRLAGGVGTDTQYF. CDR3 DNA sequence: TGTGCCACACGACTAGCGGGGGGGGTTGGCACAGATACGCAGTATTTT.

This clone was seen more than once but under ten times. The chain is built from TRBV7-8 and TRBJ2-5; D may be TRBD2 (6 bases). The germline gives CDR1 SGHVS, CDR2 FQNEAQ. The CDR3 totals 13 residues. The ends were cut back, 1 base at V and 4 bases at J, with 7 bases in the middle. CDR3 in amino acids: CASSLGGGETQYF. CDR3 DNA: TGTGCCAGCAGCTTAGGGGGAGGAGAGACCCAGTACTTC. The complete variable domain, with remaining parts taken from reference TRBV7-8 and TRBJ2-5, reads GAGVSQSPRYKVAKRGQDVALRCDPISGHVSLFWYQQALGQGPEFLTYFQNEAQLDKSGLPSDRFFAERPEGSVSTLKIQRTQQEDSAVYLCASSLGGGETQYFGPGTRLLVL.

This CDR3 reads CASSLDRHNQPQHF. CDR3 nucleotide sequence: TGTGCCAGCAGCTTAGACAGACACAATCAGCCCCAGCATTTT. V gene TRBV7-8 combines with J gene TRBJ1-5; D unclear. The CDR3 runs 14 residues. The V gene's germline CDR1 is SGHVS and CDR2 FQNEAQ. Trimming left V 1 base short and J 3 bases short, with 7 bases between.

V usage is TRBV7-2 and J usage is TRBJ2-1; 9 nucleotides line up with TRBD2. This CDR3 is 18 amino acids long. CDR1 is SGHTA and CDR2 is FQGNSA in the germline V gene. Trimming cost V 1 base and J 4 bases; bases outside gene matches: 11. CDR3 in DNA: TGTGCCAGCAGCTTAGAAGGGGCGGGAGGGCCACGTTACAATGAGCAGTTCTTC. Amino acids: CASSLEGAGGPRYNEQFF.

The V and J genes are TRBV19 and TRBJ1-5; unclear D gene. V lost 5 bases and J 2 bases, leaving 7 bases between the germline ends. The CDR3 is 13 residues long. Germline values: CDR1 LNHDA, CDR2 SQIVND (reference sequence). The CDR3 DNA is TGTGCCAGTAGTTTCTCCCGCAATCAGCCCCAGCATTTT. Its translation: CASSFSRNQPQHF.

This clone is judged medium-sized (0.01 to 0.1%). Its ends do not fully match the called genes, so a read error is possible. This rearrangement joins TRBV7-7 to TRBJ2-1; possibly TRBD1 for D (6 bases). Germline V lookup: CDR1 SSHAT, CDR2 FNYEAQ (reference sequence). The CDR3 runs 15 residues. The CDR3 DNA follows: TGTGCTAGCAGCTTCGGGACAAGAGGAAACAATGAGCAGTTCTTC. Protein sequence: CASSFGTRGNNEQFF.

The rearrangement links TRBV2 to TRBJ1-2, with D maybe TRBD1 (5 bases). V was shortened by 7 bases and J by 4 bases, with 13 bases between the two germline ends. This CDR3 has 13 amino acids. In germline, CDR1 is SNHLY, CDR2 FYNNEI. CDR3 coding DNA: TGTGCCAGCAAGGAACAGGCCGTCTATGGCTACACCTTC. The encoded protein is CASKEQAVYGYTF.